The next 27 T cell receptor beta chains were all read from a single sample in a study of blood T cell repertoires in COVID-19. Sequencing used immunoSEQ multiplex PCR; TCRdb keeps in-frame clones, though not all of them. The table shows fewer than 85,000 clones, with less than 90% occurring only once. The specimen sequenced was peripheral blood. These receptor sequences come from a human donor in a cohort sampled during active COVID-19.

This clone was seen a handful of times. The rearrangement joins TRBV6-1 to TRBJ1-2; 11 positions match TRBD1. Germline trimming cut 4 bases from V and 8 bases from J; bases unmatched to any gene: 12. Germline V gene sequence: CDR1 MNHNS, CDR2 SASEGT. The CDR3 is 16 amino acids. The CDR3 here is CASSALEGQGGSGYTF. CDR3 DNA: TGTGCCAGCAGTGCCCTTGAGGGACAGGGGGGGAGCGGCTACACCTTC.

A few counts support this clone. The V call is TRBV5-4, the J call TRBJ1-1; 7 bases are a match to TRBD1. Per the germline V gene, CDR1 is SGHNT and CDR2 is YYREEE (reference sequence). V was clipped by 1 base and J by 0 bases; unmatched bases: 6. The CDR3 has 16 residues. In nucleotides, the CDR3 is TGTGCCAGCAGCTTGTTGTCCGGGACAGTGAACACTGAAGCTTTCTTT. Translation: CASSLLSGTVNTEAFF. Together with reference TRBV5-4 and TRBJ1-1, the CDR3 gives the full variable domain: ETGVTQSPTHLIKTRGQQVTLRCSSQSGHNTVSWYQQALGQGPQFIFQYYREEENGRGNFPPRFSGLQFPNYSSELNVNALELDDSALYLCASSLLSGTVNTEAFFGQGTRLTVV.

The V and J genes are TRBV19 and TRBJ2-7; TRBD1 agrees at 9 bases. The length of the CDR3 is 14 residues. Germline V gives CDR1 LNHDA, CDR2 SQIVND (reference sequence). V trimming: 7 bases; J trimming: 2 bases; junction bases outside the gene matches: 6. CDR3 DNA sequence: TGTGCCAGTAATTCGGGACAGGGAACCTACGAGCAGTACTTC. Amino acids: CASNSGQGTYEQYF.

The J gene is TRBJ1-1, the V gene TRBV4-2; a weak D match, TRBD1 (6 bases). Trimming shortened V by 0 bases and J by 1 base, and 12 bases separated the two germline ends. Germline V gene sequence: CDR1 LGHNA, CDR2 YNFKEQ. The CDR3 contains 16 residues. The CDR3 spells CASSQESQGPNTEAFF. In DNA, the CDR3 is TGTGCCAGCAGCCAAGAATCGCAGGGGCCGAACACTGAAGCTTTCTTT.

The chain has TRBV5-1 and TRBJ2-5, with 7 bases identical to TRBD2. Germline-derived CDR1 and CDR2 are SGHRS and YFSETQ. J gave up 2 bases and V 5 bases, and 9 bases lay outside the gene matches. The CDR3 has 15 amino acids. The CDR3 here is CASRTTSVMQETQYF. CDR3 sequence (DNA): TGCGCCAGCAGAACAACTAGCGTGATGCAAGAGACCCAGTACTTC.

The chain combines TRBV5-1 with TRBJ1-3; possibly TRBD1 for D (5 bases). CDR3 size: 15 residues. V shed 7 bases and J shed 0 bases, with 14 bases lying between them. Germline CDR1 SGHRS, CDR2 YFSETQ. In nucleotides, the CDR3 is TGCGCCAGCTTAATTCACGACAGCTCTGGAAACACCATATATTTT. This encodes CASLIHDSSGNTIYF.

This chain joins TRBV5-1 and TRBJ1-4; TRBD1 matches at 7 bases. Trimming took 1 base from V and 8 from J; bases not matched to a gene: 8. Germline V gene lookup returns CDR1 SGHRS and CDR2 YFSETQ. The CDR3 is made up of 15 amino acids. In DNA, the CDR3 is TGCGCCAGCAGCTTGAGGGGGCTGAGAGAGGAAAAACTGTTTTTT. This gives the protein CASSLRGLREEKLFF.

Regarding this clone: The junction does not match germline at one end; this may be a read error. V gene TRBV28 combines with J gene TRBJ1-3; D call uncertain. The CDR3 contains 14 residues. Germline CDR1 is MDHEN and CDR2 is SYDVKM. The CDR3 loop reads CANSLNYGGNTIYF. DNA for the CDR3: TGTGCCAACAGTTTAAATTACGGGGGAAACACCATATATTTT. Supplemented by reference TRBV28 and TRBJ1-3, the full variable domain reads DVKVTQSSRYLVKRTGEKVFLECVQDMDHENMFWYRQDPGLGLRLIYFSYDVKMKEKGDIPEGYSVSREKKERFSLILESASTNQTSMYLCANSLNYGGNTIYFGEGSWLTVV.

The genes are TRBV27 and TRBJ1-4; 10 bases are a match to TRBD1. Trimming at V came to 6 bases and at J to 7 bases, leaving 8 bases not matched to a gene. CDR3 size: 15 residues. The germline V gene has CDR1 MNHEY and CDR2 SMNVEV (reference sequence). CDR3: CASRGQTGGGEKLFF. As DNA, the CDR3 is TGTGCCAGCAGAGGACAGACAGGGGGCGGTGAAAAACTGTTTTTT.

Only one count was recorded for this clone. The chain uses TRBV30 and TRBJ1-3, with no clear D. Deletions cut 0 bases from V and 0 bases from J, with 6 bases between. Germline V gives CDR1 GTSNPN, CDR2 SVGIG (reference sequence). The CDR3 length is 14 residues. CDR3 region: CAWSVRGSGNTIYF. The CDR3 region has the DNA TGTGCCTGGAGTGTACGAGGCTCTGGAAACACCATATATTTT. Full variable domain (outside the CDR3, taken from reference TRBV30 and TRBJ1-3): SQTIHQWPATLVQPVGSPLSLECTVEGTSNPNLYWYRQAAGRGLQLLFYSVGIGQISSEVPQNLSASRPQDRQFILSSKKLLLSDSGFYLCAWSVRGSGNTIYFGEGSWLTVV.

A few counts support this clone. This chain links TRBV7-9 with TRBJ1-5; TRBD1 matches 7 bases. Germline loops: CDR1 SEHNR, CDR2 FQNEAQ (reference sequence). This CDR3 spans 18 amino acids. With V trimmed by 6 bases and J by 0 bases, 14 bases remained unmatched. CDR3 DNA sequence: TGTGCCAGCAGGGCCCCGGGGACAGTTTTGTATAGCAATCAGCCCCAGCATTTT. Residues: CASRAPGTVLYSNQPQHF.

Comments on this clone: The sample carries other DNA sequences with the same CDR3. The chain's CDR3 is CASSLDMNTEAFF. The CDR3 nucleotides read TGTGCCAGCAGCTTAGACATGAACACTGAAGCTTTCTTT. V is TRBV7-9 and J is TRBJ1-1; no definite D call. V was clipped by 1 base and J by 0 bases, with 3 bases between them. CDR3 length: 13 residues. Germline V gene data show CDR1 as SEHNR and CDR2 as FQNEAQ (reference sequence).

This clone was seen only once. The chain employs TRBV5-1 and TRBJ2-2, with D perhaps matching TRBD2 (5 bases). Deletions cut 1 base from V and 2 bases from J, with 12 bases between. The germline V gene encodes CDR1 SGHRS and CDR2 YFSETQ. The CDR3 spans 16 residues. CDR3 region: CASSLYRLTNTGELFF. CDR3 coding DNA: TGCGCCAGCAGCTTGTATCGACTAACTAACACCGGGGAGCTGTTTTTT.

The rearrangement uses TRBV19 and TRBJ2-5, with D possibly TRBD2 on 5 matching bases. This CDR3 is built from 14 residues. CDR1 is LNHDA and CDR2 is SQIVND in the germline V gene (reference sequence). V shed 6 bases and J shed 2 bases, with 13 bases lying between them. For the CDR3, the DNA is TGTGCCAGTAGGCGCGGGCAATCACAAGAGACCCAGTACTTC. Its protein product is CASRRGQSQETQYF.

This chain links TRBV27 with TRBJ2-2, with a weak D call TRBD2 (5 bases). The germline gives CDR1 MNHEY, CDR2 SMNVEV (reference sequence). Deletions cut 3 bases from V and 6 bases from J, with 11 bases between. There are 14 residues in the CDR3. The CDR3 reads CASSFRESPGELFF. CDR3 DNA: TGTGCCAGCAGTTTTAGGGAGTCCCCCGGGGAGCTGTTTTTT.

The chain employs TRBV2 and TRBJ2-2; 10 bases align to TRBD1. V lost 11 bases, J lost 0 bases, and 9 bases stayed unmatched. There are 16 residues in the CDR3. Germline V gene sequence: CDR1 SNHLY, CDR2 FYNNEI. CDR3 coding DNA: TGTGCCCGACTGAGACAGGGGGCTGCGAACACCGGGGAGCTGTTTTTT. It yields the protein CARLRQGAANTGELFF.

The chain recombines TRBV13 with TRBJ2-2, with TRBD2 matching over 10 bases. CDR3 length: 18 residues. Germline trimming cut 4 bases from V and 3 bases from J; bases unmatched to any gene: 11. Germline V gene data show CDR1 as PRHDT and CDR2 as FYEKMQ (reference sequence). The CDR3 coding sequence is TGTGCCAGCAGCTCCACTACCAGCGGGGGGGCGCACACCGGGGAGCTGTTTTTT. It encodes CASSSTTSGGAHTGELFF.

This chain uses TRBV7-9 with TRBJ1-4; the D gene is possibly TRBD1 (6 bases). V was pared by 7 bases and J by 8 bases, with 20 bases between. The germline CDR1 and CDR2 sequences are SEHNR and FQNEAQ (reference sequence). The CDR3 runs 15 residues. The CDR3, as DNA: TGTGCCAGCAACTCAGAGGGCAGGGGTGGGGAAAAACTGTTTTTT. Protein: CASNSEGRGGEKLFF. Complete variable domain (other parts from reference TRBV7-9 and TRBJ1-4): DTGVSQNPRHKITKRGQNVTFRCDPISEHNRLYWYRQTLGQGPEFLTYFQNEAQLEKSRLLSDRFSAERPKGSFSTLEIQRTEQGDSAMYLCASNSEGRGGEKLFFGSGTQLSVL.

The genes are TRBV7-2 and TRBJ2-5; 7 bases agree with TRBD2. Trimming cost V 1 base and J 5 bases; bases outside gene matches: 16. The CDR3 is made up of 18 amino acids. The V gene's germline CDR1 is SGHTA and CDR2 FQGNSA. CDR3 protein: CASSLEVPSGPRRETQYF. For the CDR3, the DNA is TGTGCCAGCAGCTTAGAGGTGCCTAGCGGACCCCGGAGGGAGACCCAGTACTTC.

The rearrangement joins TRBV19 to TRBJ2-5; TRBD1 aligns across 8 bases. This CDR3 contains 17 residues. Germline V gene sequence: CDR1 LNHDA, CDR2 SQIVND (reference sequence). J gave up 2 bases and V 3 bases, and 11 bases lay outside the gene matches. Written as DNA, the CDR3 is TGTGCCAGTAGTATTTATATCGGACAGGGAGTACAAGAGACCCAGTACTTC. Translating it yields CASSIYIGQGVQETQYF.

Concerning this clone: The sample contains more than one DNA sequence encoding this CDR3. The gene calls are TRBV5-1 and TRBJ2-2, with 9 bases matching TRBD1. Germline V gene sequence: CDR1 SGHRS, CDR2 YFSETQ. The CDR3 consists of 15 residues. Trimming removed 4 bases from V and 5 bases from J; junction bases left unmatched: 6. CDR3: CASSPGQGLTGELFF. The CDR3, as DNA: TGCGCCAGCAGCCCAGGACAGGGGTTAACCGGGGAGCTGTTTTTT.

This clone came up a few times. The genes are TRBV5-1 and TRBJ2-1, with 12 bases fitting TRBD1. CDR1 and CDR2 from the germline V gene are SGHRS and YFSETQ. The CDR3 is made up of 16 amino acids. Trimming took 4 bases from V and 8 from J; bases not matched to a gene: 10. The DNA for the CDR3 is TGCGCCAGCAGCCCTACCGGGACAGGGGGCTTCGATGAGCAGTTCTTC. Translated: CASSPTGTGGFDEQFF.

The chain links TRBV27 to TRBJ2-7; 8 bases are shared with TRBD2. Germline CDR1 is MNHEY and CDR2 is SMNVEV (reference sequence). The CDR3 length is 14 residues. V shed 6 bases and J 2 bases; nucleotides not matched to a gene: 6. The CDR3 protein is CASSKTSEPYEQYF. CDR3 nucleotide sequence: TGTGCCAGCAGCAAGACTAGCGAGCCCTACGAGCAGTACTTC.

The chain links TRBV24-1 to TRBJ2-2; 7 bases agree with TRBD2. The length of the CDR3 is 16 residues. Unmatched junction bases numbered 10, after V lost 10 bases and J lost 0 bases. CDR1 is KGHDR and CDR2 is SFDVKD in the germline V gene. The CDR3 loop reads CATKGSGTANTGELFF. The CDR3 DNA reads TGTGCCACTAAAGGGAGCGGGACCGCGAACACCGGGGAGCTGTTTTTT.

This clone was recorded at least ten times. Here the CDR3 DNA reads TGTGCCATCGGGACAGGTCTAAACACTGAAGCTTTCTTT. The encoded protein is CAIGTGLNTEAFF. The rearrangement joins TRBV10-3 to TRBJ1-1; 8 bases are shared with TRBD1. With 8 bases clipped from V and 2 bases from J, the junction kept 4 bases outside the gene matches. The CDR3 length is 13 residues. Germline CDR1 ENHRY, CDR2 SYGVKD.

V and J are TRBV9 and TRBJ1-2; D might be TRBD1 (6 bases). This CDR3 is built from 15 residues. Germline-derived CDR1 and CDR2 are SGDLS and YYNGEE. Trimming took 5 bases from V and 5 from J, leaving 19 bases between them. The CDR3 loop is CASRRDKQGWYGYTF. CDR3 coding DNA: TGTGCCAGCAGGAGGGACAAACAGGGTTGGTATGGCTACACCTTC. Using reference TRBV9 and TRBJ1-2 for the parts outside the CDR3, the full variable domain is DSGVTQTPKHLITATGQRVTLRCSPRSGDLSVYWYQQSLDQGLQFLIQYYNGEERAKGNILERFSAQQFPDLHSELNLSSLELGDSALYFCASRRDKQGWYGYTFGSGTRLTVV.

The V and J genes are TRBV29-1 and TRBJ2-1, with 12 bases fitting TRBD2. CDR3 length: 14 residues. The germline V gene encodes CDR1 SQVTM and CDR2 ANQGSEA. J was trimmed by 4 bases and V by 4 bases; bases with no gene match: 2. CDR3: CSVAGLAGYNEQFF. Here the CDR3 DNA reads TGCAGCGTTGCCGGACTAGCGGGGTACAATGAGCAGTTCTTC.